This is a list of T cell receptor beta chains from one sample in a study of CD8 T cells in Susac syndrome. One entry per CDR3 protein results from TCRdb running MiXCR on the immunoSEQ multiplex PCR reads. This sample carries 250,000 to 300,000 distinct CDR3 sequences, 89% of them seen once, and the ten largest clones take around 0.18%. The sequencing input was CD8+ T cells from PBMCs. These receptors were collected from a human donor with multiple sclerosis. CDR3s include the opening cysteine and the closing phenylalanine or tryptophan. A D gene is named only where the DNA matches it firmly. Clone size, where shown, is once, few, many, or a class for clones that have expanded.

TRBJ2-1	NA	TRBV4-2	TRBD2	TGTGCCAGCAGCCAGTATAGCGGGGGGGCATATGAGCAGTTCTTC	CASSQYSGGAYEQFF
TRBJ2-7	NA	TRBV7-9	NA	TGTGCCAGCAGCCCCTCGACAGACGAGCAGTACTTC	CASSPSTDEQYF
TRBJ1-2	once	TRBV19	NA	TGTGCCAGTAGTACCAGCCCGGGAGGGACTTATGGCTACACCTTC	CASSTSPGGTYGYTF
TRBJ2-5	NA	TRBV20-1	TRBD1	TGCAGTGCTCGGACAGGGGGGGGCCAAGAGACCCAGTACTTC	CSARTGGGQETQYF
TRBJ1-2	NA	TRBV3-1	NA	TGTGCCAGCAGCCAAAGGAGCGGTGCTAACTATGGCTACACCTTC	CASSQRSGANYGYTF
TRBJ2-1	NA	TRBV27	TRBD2	TGTGCCAGCAGTACCCTACCGGCTAGCGGTATCCACAATGAGCAGTTCTTC	CASSTLPASGIHNEQFF
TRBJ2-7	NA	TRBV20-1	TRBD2	TGCAGTGCTAGGACGGGGGGCTACGAGCAGTACTTC	CSARTGGYEQYF
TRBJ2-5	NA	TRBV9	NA	TGTGCCAGCAGCGCGGGGGGACAGAACTTACAAGAGACCCAGTACTTC	CASSAGGQNLQETQYF
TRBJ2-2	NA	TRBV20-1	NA	TGCAGTGCTAGCCCTCAGGCCACGAACACCGGGGAGCTGTTTTTT	CSASPQATNTGELFF
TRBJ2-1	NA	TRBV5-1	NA	TGCGCCAGCAGCTTTCACGCAAACCTTTCGCGGGGGCGAAATGAGCAGTTCTTC	CASSFHANLSRGRNEQFF
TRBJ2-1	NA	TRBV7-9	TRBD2	TGTGCCAGCAGCTTCGGCGGGAGCCTAGATGAGCAGTTCTTC	CASSFGGSLDEQFF
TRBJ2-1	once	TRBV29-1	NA	TGCAGCGTTCTAAGGAGGGCTGAGCAGTTCTTC	CSVLRRAEQFF
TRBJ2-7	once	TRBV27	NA	TGTGCCAGCAGTTTAAGGCAGGATGGAGACGAGCAGTACTTC	CASSLRQDGDEQYF
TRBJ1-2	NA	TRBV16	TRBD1	TGTGCCAGCAGCCCGGGACAGCTTAACTATGGCTACACCTTC	CASSPGQLNYGYTF
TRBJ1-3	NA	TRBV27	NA	TGTGCCAGCAGTTCCTCCAGGCATCCTGGAAACACCATATATTTT	CASSSSRHPGNTIYF
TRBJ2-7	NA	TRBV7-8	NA	TGTGCCAGCAACACCGAATTCTCCTACGAGCAGTACTTC	CASNTEFSYEQYF
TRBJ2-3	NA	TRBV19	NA	TGTGCCAGTAGTAAAGGGACTGCAGGCACAGATACGCAGTATTTT	CASSKGTAGTDTQYF
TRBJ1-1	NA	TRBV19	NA	TGTGCCAGTAGTCCCTCGACGGGGAGAGGCACTGAAGCTTTCTTT	CASSPSTGRGTEAFF
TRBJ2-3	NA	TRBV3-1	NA	TGTGCCAGCAGCCAATACAGGGTTGGAGATACGCAGTATTTT	CASSQYRVGDTQYF
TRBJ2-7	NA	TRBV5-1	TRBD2	TGCGCCAGCCGGGGTAGGCGGGGGGAACCCTACGAGCAGTACTTC	CASRGRRGEPYEQYF
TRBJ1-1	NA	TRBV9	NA	TGTGCCAGCAGCGTAGGAGGAAGCCGCCACACTGAAGCTTTCTTT	CASSVGGSRHTEAFF
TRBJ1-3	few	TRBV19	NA	TGTGCCAGTAGTCCGGGACCGAGCTCTGGAAACACCATATATTTT	CASSPGPSSGNTIYF
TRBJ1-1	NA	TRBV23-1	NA	TGCGCCAGCAGTCAATCTCCCTTCAACGCGGGCACTGAAGCTTTCTTT	CASSQSPFNAGTEAFF
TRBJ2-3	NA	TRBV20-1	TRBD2	TGCAGTGCTAGAAAACTTGGTGGTAGCGGGAGTTCCCCCCTAGGAGATACGCAGTATTTT	CSARKLGGSGSSPLGDTQYF
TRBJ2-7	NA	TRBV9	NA	TGTGCCAGCAGCCCCACAGGGAGCTCCTACGAGCAGTACTTC	CASSPTGSSYEQYF
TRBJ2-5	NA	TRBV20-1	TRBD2	TGCAGTGCTAGAGATGTGCTAGCGGGGGCCGAGACCCAGTACTTC	CSARDVLAGAETQYF
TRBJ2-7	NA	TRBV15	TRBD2	TGTGCCACCAGTCCCGCGACTAGCCTCCCATCCTACGAGCAGTACTTC	CATSPATSLPSYEQYF
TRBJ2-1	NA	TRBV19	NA	TGTGCCAGTAGTATCGGGACAAACTCCTACAATGAGCAGTTCTTC	CASSIGTNSYNEQFF
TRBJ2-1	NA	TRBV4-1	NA	TGCGCCAGCAGCCAAGTTGGCTCCTACAATGAGCAGTTCTTC	CASSQVGSYNEQFF
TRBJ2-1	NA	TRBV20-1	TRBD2	TGCAGTGCTAGAGATCTAGTGACTAGCGGGGGATACAATGAGCAGTTCTTC	CSARDLVTSGGYNEQFF
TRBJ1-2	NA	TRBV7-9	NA	TGTGCCAGCAGCTTAGGCCTCCAAGGCTACACCTTC	CASSLGLQGYTF
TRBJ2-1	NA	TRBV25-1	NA	TGTGCCAGCAGTAGTGGGGGGGTTTGGACAGGGAGAAACAATGAGCAGTTCTTC	CASSSGGVWTGRNNEQFF
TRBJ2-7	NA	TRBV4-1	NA	TGCGCCAGCAGCCAAGAATCCGGGGGCTACGAGCAGTACTTC	CASSQESGGYEQYF
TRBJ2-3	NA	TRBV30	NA	TGTGGGGGACGGGCCACCACAGATACGCAGTATTTT	CGGRATTDTQYF
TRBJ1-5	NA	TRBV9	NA	TGTGCCAGCAGCCCTGGGGGGGGAATCAATCAGCCCCAGCATTTT	CASSPGGGINQPQHF
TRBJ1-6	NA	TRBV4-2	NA	TGTGCCAGCAGCCAAGAGATGGGGCAGGGAAATTCACCCCTCCACTTT	CASSQEMGQGNSPLHF
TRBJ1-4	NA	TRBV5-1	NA	TGCGCCAGCAGCTTGGGGAATGCAACTAATGAAAAACTGTTTTTT	CASSLGNATNEKLFF
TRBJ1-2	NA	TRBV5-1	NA	TGCGCCAGCAGCTTGGATCTAGAACTCCATGGCTACACCTTC	CASSLDLELHGYTF
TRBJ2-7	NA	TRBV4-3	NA	TGCGCCAGCAGCCAAGAAGGGGGGGGTCCATACGAGCAGTACTTC	CASSQEGGGPYEQYF
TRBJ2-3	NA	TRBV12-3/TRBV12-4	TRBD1	TGTGCCAGCAGCTTGATGGGACAGAGGACAGATACGCAGTATTTT	CASSLMGQRTDTQYF
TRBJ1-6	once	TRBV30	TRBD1	TGTGCCTGGAGCCCAACTGCCGCAGGGGGGATGGATAATTCACCCCTCCACTTT	CAWSPTAAGGMDNSPLHF